This T cell receptor beta chain came from a study of cytomegalovirus exposure and HLA in healthy donors. Study-wide results and limits: The study found most TCR sequences rare, yet found some public TCRs in many donors. A missense variant in DCLRE1C was later tied to TCR beta V- and J-gene trimming. Cytomegalovirus-associated TCR beta chains were listed, numbering under 200.

The CDR3 totals 15 residues. V trimming: 3 bases; J trimming: 8 bases; junction bases outside the gene matches: 9. Germline V gene data show CDR1 as LNHDA and CDR2 as SQIVND (reference sequence). Use of 60 Vbeta and 13 Jbeta primers characterized the PCR. TCRdb's table, derived via immunoSEQ multiplex PCR, lists solely in-frame clones and lacks some. The profile shows more than 95,000 clones, around 64% of them singletons. There are a few counts of this clone. Its specificity is not known. Sequencing used PBMCs. The receptor's source is a man aged 55 to 70 in good health and CMV-seronegative. This chain joins TRBV19 and TRBJ2-1; 8 bases align to TRBD2. The CDR3 reads CASSIPGLESDEQFF. DNA for the CDR3: TGTGCCAGTAGTATTCCGGGACTAGAGTCAGATGAGCAGTTCTTC.